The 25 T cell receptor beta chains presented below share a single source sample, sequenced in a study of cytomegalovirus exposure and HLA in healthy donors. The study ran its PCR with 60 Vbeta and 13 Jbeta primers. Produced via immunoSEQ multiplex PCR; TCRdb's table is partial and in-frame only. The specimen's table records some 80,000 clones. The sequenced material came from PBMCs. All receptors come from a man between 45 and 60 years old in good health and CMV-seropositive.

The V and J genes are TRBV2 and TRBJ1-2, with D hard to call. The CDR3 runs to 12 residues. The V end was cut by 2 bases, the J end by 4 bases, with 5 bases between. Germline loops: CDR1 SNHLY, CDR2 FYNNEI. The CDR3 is CASSETAYGYTF. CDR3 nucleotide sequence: TGTGCCAGCAGTGAAACAGCCTATGGCTACACCTTC.

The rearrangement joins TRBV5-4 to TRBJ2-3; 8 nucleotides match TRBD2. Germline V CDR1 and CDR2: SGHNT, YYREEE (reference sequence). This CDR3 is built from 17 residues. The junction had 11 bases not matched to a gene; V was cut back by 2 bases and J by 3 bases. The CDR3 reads CASSFFGRAEGTDTQYF. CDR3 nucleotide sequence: TGTGCCAGCAGCTTTTTCGGGAGGGCAGAAGGGACAGATACGCAGTATTTT.

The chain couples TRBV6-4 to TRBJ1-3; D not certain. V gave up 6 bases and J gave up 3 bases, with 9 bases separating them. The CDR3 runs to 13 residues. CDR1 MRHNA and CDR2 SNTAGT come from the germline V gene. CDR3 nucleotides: TGTGCCAGCAGGGAGGTTCTTGGAAACACCATATATTTT. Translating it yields CASREVLGNTIYF.

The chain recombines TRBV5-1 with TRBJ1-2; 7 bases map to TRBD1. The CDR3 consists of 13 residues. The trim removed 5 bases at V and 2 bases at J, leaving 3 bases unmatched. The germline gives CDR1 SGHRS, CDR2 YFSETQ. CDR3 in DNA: TGCGCCAGCAGGTCGGACAGGAACTATGGCTACACCTTC. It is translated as CASRSDRNYGYTF. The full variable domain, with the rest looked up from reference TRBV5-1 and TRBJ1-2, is KAGVTQTPRYLIKTRGQQVTLSCSPISGHRSVSWYQQTPGQGLQFLFEYFSETQRNKGNFPGRFSGRQFSNSRSEMNVSTLELGDSALYLCASRSDRNYGYTFGSGTRLTVV.

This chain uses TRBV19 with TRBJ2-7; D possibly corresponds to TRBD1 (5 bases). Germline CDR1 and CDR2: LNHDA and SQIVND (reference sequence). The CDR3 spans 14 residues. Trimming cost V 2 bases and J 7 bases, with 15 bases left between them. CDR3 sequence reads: CASSISRQSVEQYF. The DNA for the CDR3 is TGTGCCAGTAGTATAAGCCGACAGTCAGTGGAGCAGTACTTC.

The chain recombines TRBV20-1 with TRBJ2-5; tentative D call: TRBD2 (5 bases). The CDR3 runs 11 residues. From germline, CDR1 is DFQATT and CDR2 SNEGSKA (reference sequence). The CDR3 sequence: CSVAGVRNQYF. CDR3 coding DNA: TGCAGCGTGGCGGGCGTGCGGAACCAGTACTTC.

CDR3 in DNA: TGTGCCAGCAGCCCTACAGGGAGGAACACTGAAGCTTTCTTT. Translated: CASSPTGRNTEAFF. V is TRBV7-9 and J is TRBJ1-1; the D gene is possibly TRBD1 (6 bases). The CDR3 has 14 residues. Germline V lookup: CDR1 SEHNR, CDR2 FQNEAQ (reference sequence). V was cut by 5 bases and J by 1 base, with 11 bases left in between. The variable domain in full, completed from reference TRBV7-9 and TRBJ1-1, reads DTGVSQNPRHKITKRGQNVTFRCDPISEHNRLYWYRQTLGQGPEFLTYFQNEAQLEKSRLLSDRFSAERPKGSFSTLEIQRTEQGDSAMYLCASSPTGRNTEAFFGQGTRLTVV.

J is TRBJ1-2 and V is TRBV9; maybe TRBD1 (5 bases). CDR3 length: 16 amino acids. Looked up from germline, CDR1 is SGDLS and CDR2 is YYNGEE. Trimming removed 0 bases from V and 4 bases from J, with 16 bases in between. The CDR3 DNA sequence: TGTGCCAGCAGCGTAGAACCCGGGGTGGGGGGCTATGGCTACACCTTC. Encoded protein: CASSVEPGVGGYGYTF.

For the CDR3, the DNA is TGTGCCAGCTCACCGTCAAAACAGGGAACGGAAGCTTTCTTT. Residues: CASSPSKQGTEAFF. The rearrangement links TRBV18 to TRBJ1-1; D possibly corresponds to TRBD1 (6 bases). The CDR3 loop spans 14 amino acids. CDR1 is KGHSH and CDR2 is LQKENI in the germline V gene. Trimming cost V 3 bases and J 8 bases, with 16 bases left between them.

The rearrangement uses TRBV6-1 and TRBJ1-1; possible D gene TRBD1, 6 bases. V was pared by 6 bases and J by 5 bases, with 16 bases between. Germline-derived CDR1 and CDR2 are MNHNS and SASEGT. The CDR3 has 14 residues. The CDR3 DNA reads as TGTGCCAGCAGCCCCGTGGGGGCAGGGACTGAAGCTTTCTTT. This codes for CASSPVGAGTEAFF.

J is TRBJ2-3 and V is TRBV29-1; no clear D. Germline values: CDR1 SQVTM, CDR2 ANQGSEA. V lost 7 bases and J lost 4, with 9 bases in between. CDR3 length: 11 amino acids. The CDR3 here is CSAPLPDTQYF. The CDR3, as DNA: TGCAGCGCCCCCCTACCAGATACGCAGTATTTT.

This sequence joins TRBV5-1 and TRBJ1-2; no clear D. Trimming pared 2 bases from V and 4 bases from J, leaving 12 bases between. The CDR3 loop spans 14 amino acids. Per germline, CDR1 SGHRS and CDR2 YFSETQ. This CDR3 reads CASSFYTATYGYTF. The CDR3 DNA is TGCGCCAGCAGCTTTTACACAGCAACCTATGGCTACACCTTC. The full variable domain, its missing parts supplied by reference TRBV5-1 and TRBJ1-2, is KAGVTQTPRYLIKTRGQQVTLSCSPISGHRSVSWYQQTPGQGLQFLFEYFSETQRNKGNFPGRFSGRQFSNSRSEMNVSTLELGDSALYLCASSFYTATYGYTFGSGTRLTVV.

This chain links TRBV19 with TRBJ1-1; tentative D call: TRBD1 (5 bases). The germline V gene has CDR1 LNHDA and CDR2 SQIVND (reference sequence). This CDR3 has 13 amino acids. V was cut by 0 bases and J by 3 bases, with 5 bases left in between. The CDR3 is CASSIDRDTEAFF. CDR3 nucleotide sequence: TGTGCCAGTAGTATAGACAGGGACACTGAAGCTTTCTTT.

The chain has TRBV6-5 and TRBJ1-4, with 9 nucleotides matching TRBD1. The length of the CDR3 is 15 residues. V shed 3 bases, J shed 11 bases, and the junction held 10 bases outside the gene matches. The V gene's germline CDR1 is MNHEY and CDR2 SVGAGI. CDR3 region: CASSYGSRGTGKLFF. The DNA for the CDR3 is TGTGCCAGCAGTTATGGGTCGAGGGGGACAGGGAAACTGTTTTTT.

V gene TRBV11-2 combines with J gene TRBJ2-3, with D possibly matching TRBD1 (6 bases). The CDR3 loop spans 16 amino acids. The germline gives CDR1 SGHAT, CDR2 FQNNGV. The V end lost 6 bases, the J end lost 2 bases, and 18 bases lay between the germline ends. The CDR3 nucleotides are TGTGCCAGCAGACCCCGGGCCGGACAGCTCACAGATACGCAGTATTTT. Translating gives CASRPRAGQLTDTQYF.

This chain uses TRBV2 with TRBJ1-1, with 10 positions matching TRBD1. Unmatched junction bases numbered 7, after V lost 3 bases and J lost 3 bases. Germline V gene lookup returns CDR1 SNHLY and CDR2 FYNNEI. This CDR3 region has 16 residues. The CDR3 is CASSDRDRGYDTEAFF. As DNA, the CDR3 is TGTGCCAGCAGTGATAGGGACAGGGGTTATGACACTGAAGCTTTCTTT.

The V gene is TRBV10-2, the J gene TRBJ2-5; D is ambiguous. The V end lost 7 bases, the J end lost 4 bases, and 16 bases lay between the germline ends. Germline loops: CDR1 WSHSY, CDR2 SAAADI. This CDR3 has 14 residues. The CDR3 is CASTLDLERETQYF. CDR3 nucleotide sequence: TGCGCCAGCACGCTCGATTTGGAGAGAGAGACCCAGTACTTC.

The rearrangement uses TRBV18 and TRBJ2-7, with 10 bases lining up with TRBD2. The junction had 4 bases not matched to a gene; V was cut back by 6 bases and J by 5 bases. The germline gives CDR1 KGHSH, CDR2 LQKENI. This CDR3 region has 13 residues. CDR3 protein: CASSSSGSDEQYF. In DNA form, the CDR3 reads TGTGCCAGCTCCTCTAGCGGGAGTGACGAGCAGTACTTC.

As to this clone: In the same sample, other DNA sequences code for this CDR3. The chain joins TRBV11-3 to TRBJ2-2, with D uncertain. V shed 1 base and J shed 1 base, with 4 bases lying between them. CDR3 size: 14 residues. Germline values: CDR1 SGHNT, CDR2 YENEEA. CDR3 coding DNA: TGTGCCAGCAGCTTAGCCGGGAACACCGGGGAGCTGTTTTTT. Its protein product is CASSLAGNTGELFF.

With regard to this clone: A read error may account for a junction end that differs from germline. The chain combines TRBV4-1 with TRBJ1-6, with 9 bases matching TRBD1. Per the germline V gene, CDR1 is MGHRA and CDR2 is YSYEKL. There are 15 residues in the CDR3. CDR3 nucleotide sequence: TGCGCCAGCAGCTTCAAGAGGACAGGGGATTCACCCCCCCACTTT. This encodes CASSFKRTGDSPPHF.

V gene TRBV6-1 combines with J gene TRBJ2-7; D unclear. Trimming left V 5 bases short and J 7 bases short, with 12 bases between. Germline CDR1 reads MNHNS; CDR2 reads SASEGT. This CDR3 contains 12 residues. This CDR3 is CASSHLPGEQYV. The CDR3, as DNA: TGTGCCAGCAGTCACCTGCCCGGGGAGCAGTACGTC.

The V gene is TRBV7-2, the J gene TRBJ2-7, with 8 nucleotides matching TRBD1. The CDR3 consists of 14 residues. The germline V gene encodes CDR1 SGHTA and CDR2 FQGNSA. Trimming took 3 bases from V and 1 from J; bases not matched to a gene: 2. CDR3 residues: CASSLGQESYEQYF. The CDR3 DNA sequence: TGTGCCAGCAGCTTGGGACAGGAGTCCTACGAGCAGTACTTC.

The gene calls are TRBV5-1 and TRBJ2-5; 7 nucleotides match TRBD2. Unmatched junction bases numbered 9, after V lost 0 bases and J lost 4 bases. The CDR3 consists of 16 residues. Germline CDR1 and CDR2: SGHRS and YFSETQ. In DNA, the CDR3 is TGCGCCAGCAGCTTGGAAGATTGGGGGGAGGGAGAGACCCAGTACTTC. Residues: CASSLEDWGEGETQYF. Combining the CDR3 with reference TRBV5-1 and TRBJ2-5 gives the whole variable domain KAGVTQTPRYLIKTRGQQVTLSCSPISGHRSVSWYQQTPGQGLQFLFEYFSETQRNKGNFPGRFSGRQFSNSRSEMNVSTLELGDSALYLCASSLEDWGEGETQYFGPGTRLLVL.

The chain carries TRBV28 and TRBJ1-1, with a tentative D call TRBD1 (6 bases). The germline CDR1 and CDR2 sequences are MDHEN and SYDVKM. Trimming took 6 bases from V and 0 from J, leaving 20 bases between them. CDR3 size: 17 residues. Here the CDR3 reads CASSPAGTYYLNTEAFF. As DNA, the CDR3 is TGTGCCAGCAGCCCCGCCGGGACATACTATTTGAACACTGAAGCTTTCTTT.

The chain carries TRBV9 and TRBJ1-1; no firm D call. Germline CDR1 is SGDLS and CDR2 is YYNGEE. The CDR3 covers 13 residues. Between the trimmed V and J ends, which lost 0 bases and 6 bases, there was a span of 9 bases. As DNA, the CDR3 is TGTGCCAGCAGCGTAGGGGAGGTCGCTGAAGCTTTCTTT. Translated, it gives CASSVGEVAEAFF.